This record covers a single T cell receptor beta chain. Antigen: not known. The data were produced by immunoSEQ multiplex PCR, yet TCRdb's version contains in-frame clones alone and is incomplete. The sample has approximately 26,000 clones; approximately 84% are singletons. The source of the sample is a study of T cells in localized non-small cell lung cancer. Study-level results: Appearance in adjacent lung was seen for a median about 60 of the top 100 tumor clones. Uninvolved adjacent lung showed peak T cell clonality, exceeding tumor.

The CDR3 consists of 16 residues. Germline lookup yields CDR1 MRHNA and CDR2 SNTAGT. V lost 4 bases and J lost 2, with 12 bases in between. The receptor's source is a man aged 35 to 69 with stage III squamous cell lung carcinoma. The chain combines TRBV6-4 with TRBJ1-6; D is perhaps TRBD1 (5 bases). The input for sequencing was peripheral blood, taken before any cancer treatment. CDR3 protein: CASSAWGGTYNSPLHF. For the CDR3, the DNA is TGTGCCAGCAGTGCGTGGGGGGGGACCTATAATTCACCCCTCCACTTT.